This T cell receptor beta chain was documented in a study of CD8 T cells in Susac syndrome. The CDR3 length is 15 residues. The V gene end was trimmed by 5 bases and the J gene end by 1 base; junction bases not matched to a gene: 5. From germline, CDR1 is SGHTA and CDR2 FQGTGA. Random-hexamer reverse transcription was applied to about 0.45 to 1 ug RNA. TCRdb passed the immunoSEQ multiplex PCR reads through MiXCR, listing each CDR3 protein once. This sample has 200,000 or so distinct CDR3 sequences, with 90% to 96% found just once. This clonotype originated in a human donor with Susac syndrome. This chain connects TRBV7-3 to TRBJ1-1; 9 bases map to TRBD1. Sequencing was carried out using CD4+ T cells from PBMCs. CDR3: CASSPEGQGNTEAFF. In nucleotides, the CDR3 is TGTGCCAGCAGCCCGGAGGGACAGGGGAACACTGAAGCTTTCTTT.